The rows below give T cell receptor beta chains drawn from one sample of a study of blood T cell repertoires in COVID-19. The repertoire was sequenced with immunoSEQ multiplex PCR; TCRdb's copy has only in-frame clones and lacks some. The table has about 300,000 clones, over 75% seen once. Sample: PBMCs or T cells enriched from blood (not recorded which). These receptor sequences come from a man between 25 and 39 years old who had recovered from COVID-19. Both conserved end residues are part of each CDR3. The order of the fields is V gene, J gene, clone size, CDR3 length, CDR3 protein. Not every row has a clone size; where given, it reads once, few, many or a size class.

V: TRBV7-6; J: TRBJ2-7; size: -; length: 16; CDR3: CASSLSGTGFFPKQYF
V: TRBV7-9; J: TRBJ2-7; size: few; length: 15; CDR3: CASNAPGQGWYEQYF
V: TRBV11-3; J: TRBJ2-3; size: -; length: 14; CDR3: CASSRGLAADTQYF
V: TRBV7-9; J: TRBJ2-5; size: once; length: 16; CDR3: CASSPGWGGITRPQYF
V: TRBV5-3; J: TRBJ1-2; size: few; length: 16; CDR3: CARSPRRGVLGYGYTF
V: TRBV3-1/TRBV3-2; J: TRBJ2-7; size: -; length: 14; CDR3: CASSSQGVAYEQYF
V: TRBV10-1; J: TRBJ2-5; size: -; length: 14; CDR3: CASSGQGARETQYF
V: TRBV2; J: TRBJ1-2; size: -; length: 13; CDR3: CASSEGGNDGYTF
V: TRBV15; J: TRBJ1-6; size: -; length: 13; CDR3: CATSREEGRTLHF
V: TRBV2; J: TRBJ1-5; size: once; length: 14; CDR3: CASSGTGQNQPQHF
V: TRBV18; J: TRBJ2-2; size: -; length: 16; CDR3: CASSPQQGQNTGELFF
V: TRBV4-1; J: TRBJ2-3; size: -; length: 17; CDR3: CASSQEHSLLGLDTQYF
V: TRBV7-6; J: TRBJ2-7; size: -; length: 16; CDR3: CASSRVSRGGGYEQYF
V: TRBV11-3; J: TRBJ2-1; size: -; length: 16; CDR3: CASSSRDLGSYNEQFF
V: TRBV24-1; J: TRBJ2-3; size: -; length: 16; CDR3: CATSDPSGRSTDTQYF
V: TRBV3-1/TRBV3-2; J: TRBJ1-6; size: -; length: 14; CDR3: CASSPTGSNSPLHF
V: TRBV4-2; J: TRBJ2-7; size: -; length: 16; CDR3: CASSQDTAGGLSEQYF
V: TRBV2; J: TRBJ2-5; size: -; length: 15; CDR3: CASSDGLALQETQYF
V: TRBV4-2; J: TRBJ1-6; size: -; length: 14; CDR3: CASSQERVYSPLHF
V: TRBV18; J: TRBJ2-1; size: -; length: 16; CDR3: CASSRSSGGAVNEQFF
V: TRBV5-6; J: TRBJ1-5; size: -; length: 18; CDR3: CASKGERQQLYSNQPQHF
V: TRBV7-8; J: TRBJ2-7; size: -; length: 15; CDR3: CASSHLTSGSDEQYF
V: TRBV24-1; J: TRBJ2-1; size: -; length: 16; CDR3: CATRGGAGSSYNEQFF
V: TRBV19; J: TRBJ1-5; size: -; length: 17; CDR3: CASSILDPGQVKEPQHF
V: TRBV13; J: TRBJ2-4; size: -; length: 15; CDR3: CASSLGVGGADIQYF
V: TRBV29-1; J: TRBJ2-2; size: -; length: 12; CDR3: CSVGVNTGELFF